In this sample, the clone carrying this TCR beta chain turned up a few times. Germline V gives CDR1 SGHRS, CDR2 YFSETQ. Trimming pared 0 bases from V and 5 bases from J, leaving 17 bases between. CDR3 length: 16 residues. This sample stems from a study of blood T cell repertoires in COVID-19. Study background: Donors in the United States, Italy and Spain gave samples during acute or convalescent COVID-19. The cDNA or gDNA used as material had been derived from T cells, B-cell-depleted T cells, or PBMCs.

As handled by the study authors: Reference gene primer amplification yielded estimated nucleated cell counts. Here immunoSEQ multiplex PCR was the method, and the copy in TCRdb shows in-frame clones only, minus some. Clonal size and the V and J genes are those of that table, whereas D and trimming came from the DNA. This table holds 200,000 to 250,000 clones, approximately 84% found once. The V and J genes are TRBV5-1 and TRBJ1-1, with D hard to call. The clonotype comes from a man in his fifties with acute or convalescent COVID-19. The specimen sequenced was peripheral blood. CDR3 sequence (DNA): TGCGCCAGCAGCTTGGGAGGAGGAGGGATGACTACTGAAGCTTTCTTT. Residues: CASSLGGGGMTTEAFF.